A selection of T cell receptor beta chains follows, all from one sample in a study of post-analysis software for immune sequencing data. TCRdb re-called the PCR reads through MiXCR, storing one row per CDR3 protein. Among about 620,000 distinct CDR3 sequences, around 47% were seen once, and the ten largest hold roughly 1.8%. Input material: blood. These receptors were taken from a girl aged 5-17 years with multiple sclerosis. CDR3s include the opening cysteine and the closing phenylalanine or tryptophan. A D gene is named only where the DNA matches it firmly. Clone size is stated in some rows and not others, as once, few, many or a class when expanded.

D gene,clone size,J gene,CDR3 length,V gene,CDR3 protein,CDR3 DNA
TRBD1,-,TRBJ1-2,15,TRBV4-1,CASSPPGQPNYGYTF,TGCGCCAGCAGCCCTCCGGGACAGCCGAACTATGGCTACACCTTC
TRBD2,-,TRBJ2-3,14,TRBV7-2,CASSRGGVADTQYF,TGTGCCAGCAGCCGGGGGGGGGTTGCAGATACGCAGTATTTT
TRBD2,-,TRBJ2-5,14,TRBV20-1,CSAVRLAGAETQYF,TGCAGTGCAGTCCGTTTAGCGGGGGCAGAGACCCAGTACTTC
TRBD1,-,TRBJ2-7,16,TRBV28,CASSLFLGTGRDEQYF,TGTGCCAGCAGTTTATTCCTTGGGACAGGGAGAGACGAGCAGTACTTC
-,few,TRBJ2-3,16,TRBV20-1,CSARESLAGVRDTQYF,TGCAGTGCTAGAGAATCTCTAGCCGGGGTTAGGGATACGCAGTATTTT
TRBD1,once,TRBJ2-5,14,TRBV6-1,CASTPGTAQETQYF,TGTGCCAGCACCCCTGGGACAGCCCAAGAGACCCAGTACTTC
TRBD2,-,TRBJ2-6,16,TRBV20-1,CSASASGDSGANVLTF,TGCAGTGCTAGTGCTAGCGGCGACTCTGGGGCCAACGTCCTGACTTTC
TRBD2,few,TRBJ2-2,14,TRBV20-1,CSARAAGDTGELFF,TGCAGTGCTAGGGCAGCGGGGGACACCGGGGAGCTGTTTTTT
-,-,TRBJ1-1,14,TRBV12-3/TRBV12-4,CASSFPPSNTEAFF,TGTGCCAGCAGCTTCCCACCCTCAAACACTGAAGCTTTCTTT
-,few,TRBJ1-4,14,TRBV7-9,CASSYASVNEKLFF,TGTGCCAGCAGCTATGCCTCTGTCAATGAAAAACTGTTTTTT
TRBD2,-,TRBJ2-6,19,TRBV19,CASTPIAGGTYSGANVLTF,TGTGCCAGTACCCCAATAGCGGGAGGGACATACTCTGGGGCCAACGTCCTGACTTTC
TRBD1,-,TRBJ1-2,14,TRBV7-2,CASSLETGDPGYTF,TGTGCCAGCAGCTTAGAGACAGGGGATCCTGGCTACACCTTC
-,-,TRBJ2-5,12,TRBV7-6,CASSLTKYGQYF,TGTGCCAGCAGCTTAACTAAGTACGGGCAGTACTTC
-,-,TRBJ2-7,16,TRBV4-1,CASSQTASGGFGEQYF,TGCGCCAGCAGCCAAACGGCCAGTGGAGGGTTCGGGGAGCAGTACTTC
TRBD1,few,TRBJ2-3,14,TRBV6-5,CASSYNGQADTQYF,TGTGCCAGCAGTTACAACGGACAGGCTGATACGCAGTATTTT
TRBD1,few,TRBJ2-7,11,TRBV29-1,CSVPQGSEQYF,TGCAGCGTCCCACAGGGGAGCGAGCAGTACTTC
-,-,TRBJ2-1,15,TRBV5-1,CASTVTDSSYNEQFF,TGCGCCAGCACCGTGACGGACAGCTCCTACAATGAGCAGTTCTTC
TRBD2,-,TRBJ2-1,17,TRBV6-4,CASSRHATSGRGNEQFF,TGTGCCAGCAGTCGTCACGCAACTAGCGGGAGAGGCAATGAGCAGTTCTTC
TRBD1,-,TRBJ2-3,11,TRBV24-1,CATRQGDTQYF,TGTGCCACTCGACAGGGGGATACGCAGTATTTT
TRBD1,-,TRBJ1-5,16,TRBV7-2,CASSHQRDRGDQPQHF,TGTGCCAGCAGCCACCAAAGGGACAGGGGCGATCAGCCCCAGCATTTT
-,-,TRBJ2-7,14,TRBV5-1,CASSLPDRTYEQYF,TGCGCCAGCAGCTTGCCGGACAGAACCTACGAGCAGTACTTC
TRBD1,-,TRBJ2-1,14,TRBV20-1,CSARGQGSFNEQFF,TGCAGTGCTAGGGGACAGGGGTCTTTCAATGAGCAGTTCTTC
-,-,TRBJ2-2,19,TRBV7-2,CASSLEGGPRRKPTGERFF,TGTGCCAGCAGCTTAGAAGGGGGGCCGAGGCGGAAGCCCACCGGGGAGCGGTTTTTT
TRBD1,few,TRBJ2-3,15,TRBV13,CASSLTGQGTDTQYF,TGTGCCAGCAGCCTAACGGGACAGGGGACAGATACGCAGTATTTT
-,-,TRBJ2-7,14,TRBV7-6,CASSLVAVPGEQYF,TGTGCCAGCAGCTTAGTGGCGGTTCCTGGCGAGCAGTACTTC
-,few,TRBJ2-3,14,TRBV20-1,CSARDLGGSDTQYF,TGCAGTGCTAGAGACTTGGGGGGATCCGATACGCAGTATTTT
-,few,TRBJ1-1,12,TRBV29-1,CSVVGPAVEAFF,TGCAGCGTTGTAGGGCCGGCGGTCGAAGCTTTCTTT
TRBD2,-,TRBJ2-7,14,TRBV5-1,CASRTGTSLYEQYF,TGCGCCAGCAGAACCGGGACTAGCCTCTACGAGCAGTACTTC
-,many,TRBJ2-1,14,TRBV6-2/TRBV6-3,CASSYGSSYNEQFF,TGTGCCAGCAGTTATGGTAGCTCCTACAATGAGCAGTTCTTC
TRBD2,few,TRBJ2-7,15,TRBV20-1,CSPLDVRGASYEQYF,TGCAGTCCCCTAGACGTGCGGGGGGCATCCTACGAGCAGTACTTC
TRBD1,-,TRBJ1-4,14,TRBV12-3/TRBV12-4,CASTPGGASEKLFF,TGTGCCAGCACCCCAGGGGGCGCATCTGAAAAACTGTTTTTT
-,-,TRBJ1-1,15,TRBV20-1,CSAREVQGRNTEAFF,TGCAGTGCTAGAGAAGTCCAGGGGAGGAACACTGAAGCTTTCTTT